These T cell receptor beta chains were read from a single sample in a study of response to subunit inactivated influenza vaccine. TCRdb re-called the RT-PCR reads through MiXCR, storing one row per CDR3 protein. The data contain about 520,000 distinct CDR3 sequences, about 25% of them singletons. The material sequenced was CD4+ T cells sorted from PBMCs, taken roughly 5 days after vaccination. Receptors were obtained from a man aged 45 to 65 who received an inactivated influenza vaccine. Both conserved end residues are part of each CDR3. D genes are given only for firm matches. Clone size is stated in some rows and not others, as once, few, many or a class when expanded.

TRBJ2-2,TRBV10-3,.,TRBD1,TGTGCCATCAGTACAGGGGTTCGGAGCACCGGGGAGCTGTTTTTT,CAISTGVRSTGELFF
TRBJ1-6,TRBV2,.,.,TGTGCCAGCAGATCAGGCTATAATTCACCCCTCCACTTT,CASRSGYNSPLHF
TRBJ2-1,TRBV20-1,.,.,TGCAGTGCTTTGTACAATGAGCAGTTCTTC,CSALYNEQFF
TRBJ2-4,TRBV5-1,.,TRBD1,TGCGCCAGCAGCGCTGACAGGGGTGGAACCAAAAACATTCAGTACTTC,CASSADRGGTKNIQYF
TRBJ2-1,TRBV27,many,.,TGTGCCAGCAGGACTATCAGGAGGGGTATTGAGCAGTTCTTC,CASRTIRRGIEQFF
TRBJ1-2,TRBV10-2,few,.,TGCGCCAGCAGTGAACGATCTAACTATGGCTACACCTTC,CASSERSNYGYTF
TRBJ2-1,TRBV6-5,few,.,TGTGCCAGCAGTTCACTAACAGGGTATGAGCAGTTCTTC,CASSSLTGYEQFF
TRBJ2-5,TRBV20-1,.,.,TGCAGTGCTAGACCCACTAGCTCGCGCGAGACCCAGTACTTC,CSARPTSSRETQYF
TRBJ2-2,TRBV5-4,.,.,TGTGCCAGCAGCCCCCCGGGGCGGATGAGAACTACCGGGGAGCTGTTTTTT,CASSPPGRMRTTGELFF
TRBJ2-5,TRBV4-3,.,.,TGCGCCAGCAGCCAAGATGCCTACCGAGAGACCCAGTACTTC,CASSQDAYRETQYF
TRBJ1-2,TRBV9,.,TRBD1,TGTGCCAGCAGCCATCCTCCGGGACAGGGGAACTATGGCTACACCTTC,CASSHPPGQGNYGYTF
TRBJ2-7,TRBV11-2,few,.,TGTGCCAGCAGCCCGGTGGAGGGGGGCTACGAGCAGTACTTC,CASSPVEGGYEQYF
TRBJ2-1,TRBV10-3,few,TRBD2,TGTGCCACCTCAGGACTAGCGGGAGTCGCCGGTCCCAATGAGCAGTTCTTC,CATSGLAGVAGPNEQFF
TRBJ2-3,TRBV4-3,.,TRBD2,TGCGCCAGCAGCCAAGTGGGGCGACTAGCGCCCACAGATACGCAGTATTTT,CASSQVGRLAPTDTQYF
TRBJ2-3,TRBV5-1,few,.,TGCGCCAGCAGCTTGGCCTCGTGGGATACGCAGTATTTT,CASSLASWDTQYF
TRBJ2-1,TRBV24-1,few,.,TGTGCCACCAGTGATATGTCCGGGACACCCTACAATGAGCAGTTCTTC,CATSDMSGTPYNEQFF
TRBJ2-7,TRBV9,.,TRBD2,TGTGCCAGCAGCGTCACTAGCGGGGGGGCCTACGAGCAGTACTTC,CASSVTSGGAYEQYF
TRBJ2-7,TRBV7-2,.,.,TGTGCCAGCAGCTTATCCCGATTACAGGGTAACTACGAGCAGTACTTC,CASSLSRLQGNYEQYF
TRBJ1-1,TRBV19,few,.,TGTGCCAGTAGTGCGTCAGGGTTGAGGGGTACTGAAGCTTTCTTT,CASSASGLRGTEAFF
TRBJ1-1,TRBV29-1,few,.,TGCAGCGTTGCGGGGCACATGAACACTGAAGCTTTCTTT,CSVAGHMNTEAFF
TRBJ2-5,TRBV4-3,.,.,TGCGCCAGCAGCCAAGTGGGGTCAGGGCGAGAGACCCAGTACTTC,CASSQVGSGRETQYF
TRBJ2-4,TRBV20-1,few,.,TGCAGTGCCCAACCCCGGGGGTTCACAAACATTCAGTACTTC,CSAQPRGFTNIQYF
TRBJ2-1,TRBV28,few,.,TGTGCCAGCGGGGAGCGGGTGGGCAATGAGCAGTTCTTC,CASGERVGNEQFF
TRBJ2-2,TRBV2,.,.,TGTGCCAGCAGCCAAACTAGCTTCGCGAACACCGGGGAGCTGTTTTTT,CASSQTSFANTGELFF
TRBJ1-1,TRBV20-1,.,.,TGCAGTGCTCACGATGCGGGTTCGAACACTGAAGCTTTCTTT,CSAHDAGSNTEAFF
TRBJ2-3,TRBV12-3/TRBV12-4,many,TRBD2,TGTGCCAGCACCCTAAAAGAGCGGGGAATCACCCCAGATACGCAGTATTTT,CASTLKERGITPDTQYF
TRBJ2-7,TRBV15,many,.,TGTGCCACCAGCAGGCAAGGACAGACCTACGAGCAGTACTTC,CATSRQGQTYEQYF
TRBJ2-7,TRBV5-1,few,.,TGCGCCAGCAGGCGACAGGAGGGTCACTACGAGCAGTACTTC,CASRRQEGHYEQYF
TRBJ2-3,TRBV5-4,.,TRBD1,TGTGCCAGCAGCACCGGGACAGGGGGCGGAGATACGCAGTATTTT,CASSTGTGGGDTQYF
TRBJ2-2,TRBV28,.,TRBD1,TGTGCCAGCAGCGTAACAGGGGTGAACACCGGGGAGCTGTTTTTT,CASSVTGVNTGELFF
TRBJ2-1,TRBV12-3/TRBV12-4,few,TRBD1,TGTGCCAGCAGTTTCTTCAGCGGGACAGGGAGTTCAAGTGAGCAGTTCTTC,CASSFFSGTGSSSEQFF
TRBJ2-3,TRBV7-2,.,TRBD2,TGTGCCAGCAGCGCCGCGGGGGGATATACGCAGTATTTT,CASSAAGGYTQYF
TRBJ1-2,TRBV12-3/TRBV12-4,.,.,TGTGCCAGCAGTCCACTACAGGTTAACTATGGCTACACCTTC,CASSPLQVNYGYTF
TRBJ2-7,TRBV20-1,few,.,TGCAGTGCTAGACGGGATTACGAGCAGTACTTC,CSARRDYEQYF
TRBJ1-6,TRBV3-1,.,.,TGTGCCAGCAGCCAAGTAGGCTCACCCCTCCACTTT,CASSQVGSPLHF
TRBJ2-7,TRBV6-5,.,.,TGTGCCAGCAGTTACTCCGGGACGGTGCCCAGCGAGCAGTACTTC,CASSYSGTVPSEQYF
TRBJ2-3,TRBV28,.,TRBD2,TGTGCCAGCAGTCGACTTAGCGGGGGGGGCACAGATACGCAGTATTTT,CASSRLSGGGTDTQYF
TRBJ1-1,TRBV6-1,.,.,TGTGCCAGCAGTGGGCGGGGGGGCTGGACTGAAGCTTTCTTT,CASSGRGGWTEAFF
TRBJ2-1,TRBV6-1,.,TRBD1,TGTGCCAGCAGTCGGGACAGGGCCAACAATGAGCAGTTCTTC,CASSRDRANNEQFF
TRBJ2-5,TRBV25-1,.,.,TGTGCCAGCAGTATGACGGAAGAGACCCAGTACTTC,CASSMTEETQYF
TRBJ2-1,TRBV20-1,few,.,TGCAGTGCTAAATACCTGAGCTACTCCTACAATGAGCAGTTCTTC,CSAKYLSYSYNEQFF
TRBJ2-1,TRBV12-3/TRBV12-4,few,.,TGTGCCAGCAGTCCTGAGTTCTTC,CASSPEFF
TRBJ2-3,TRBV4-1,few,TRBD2,TGCGCCAGCAGCCAAGATTTGGAAACTAGCGGGGGCGTTAGCACAGATACGCAGTATTTT,CASSQDLETSGGVSTDTQYF